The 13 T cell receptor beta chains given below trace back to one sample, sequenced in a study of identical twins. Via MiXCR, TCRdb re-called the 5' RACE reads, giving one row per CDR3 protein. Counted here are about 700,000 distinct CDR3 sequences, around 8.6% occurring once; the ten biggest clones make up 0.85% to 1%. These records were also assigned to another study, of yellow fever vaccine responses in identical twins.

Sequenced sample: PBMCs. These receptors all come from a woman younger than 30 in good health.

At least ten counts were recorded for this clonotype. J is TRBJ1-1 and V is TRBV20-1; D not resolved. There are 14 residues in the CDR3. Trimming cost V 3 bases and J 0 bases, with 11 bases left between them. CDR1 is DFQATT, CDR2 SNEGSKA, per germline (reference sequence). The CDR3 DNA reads TGCAGTGCTAGGGTACCTCCCCTGAACACTGAAGCTTTCTTT. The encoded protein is CSARVPPLNTEAFF.

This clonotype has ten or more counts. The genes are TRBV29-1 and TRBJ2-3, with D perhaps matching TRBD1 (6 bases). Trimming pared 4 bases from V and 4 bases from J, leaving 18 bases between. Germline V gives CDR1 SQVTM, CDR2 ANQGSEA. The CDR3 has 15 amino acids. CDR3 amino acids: CSVVRVWAGADTQYF. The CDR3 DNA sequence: TGCAGCGTTGTGAGGGTTTGGGCAGGGGCAGATACGCAGTATTTT.

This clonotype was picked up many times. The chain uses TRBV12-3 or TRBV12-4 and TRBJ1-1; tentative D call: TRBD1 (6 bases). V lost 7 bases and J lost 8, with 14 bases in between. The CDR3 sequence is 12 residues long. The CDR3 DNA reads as TGTGCCAGCATCCATAGGGGGGCGGAAGCTTTCTTT. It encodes CASIHRGAEAFF.

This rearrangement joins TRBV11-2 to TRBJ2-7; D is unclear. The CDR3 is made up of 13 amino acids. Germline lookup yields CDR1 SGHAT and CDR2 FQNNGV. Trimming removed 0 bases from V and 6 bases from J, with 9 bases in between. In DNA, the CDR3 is TGTGCCAGCAGCTTAGATATAGTTTCCGAGCAGTACTTC. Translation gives CASSLDIVSEQYF.

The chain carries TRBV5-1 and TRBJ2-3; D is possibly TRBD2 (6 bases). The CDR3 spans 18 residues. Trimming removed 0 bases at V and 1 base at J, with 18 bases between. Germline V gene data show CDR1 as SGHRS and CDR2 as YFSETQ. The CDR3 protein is CASSLAREVAQGTDTQYF. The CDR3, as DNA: TGCGCCAGCAGCTTGGCCAGGGAGGTGGCACAGGGCACAGATACGCAGTATTTT.

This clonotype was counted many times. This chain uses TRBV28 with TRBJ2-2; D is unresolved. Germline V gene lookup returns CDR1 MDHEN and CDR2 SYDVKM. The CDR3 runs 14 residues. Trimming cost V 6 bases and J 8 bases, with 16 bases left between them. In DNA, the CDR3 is TGTGCCAGCAGCCTCGACACCCCCCTAGGGGAGCTGTTTTTT. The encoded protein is CASSLDTPLGELFF.

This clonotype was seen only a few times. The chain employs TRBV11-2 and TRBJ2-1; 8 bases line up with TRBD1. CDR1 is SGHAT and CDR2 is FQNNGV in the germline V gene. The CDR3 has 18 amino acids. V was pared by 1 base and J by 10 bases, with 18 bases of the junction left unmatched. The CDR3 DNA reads TGTGCCAGCAGCTTAGGTGGGACAGGTACCACTAGAGTTCAGGAGCAGTTCTTC. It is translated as CASSLGGTGTTRVQEQFF.

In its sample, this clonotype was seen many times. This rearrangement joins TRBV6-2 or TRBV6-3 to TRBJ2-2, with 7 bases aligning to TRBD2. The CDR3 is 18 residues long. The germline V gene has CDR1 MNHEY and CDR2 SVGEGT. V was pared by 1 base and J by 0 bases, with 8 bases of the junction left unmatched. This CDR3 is CASSYWGGLAANTGELFF. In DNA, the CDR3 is TGTGCCAGCAGTTACTGGGGTGGTCTAGCGGCGAACACCGGGGAGCTGTTTTTT.

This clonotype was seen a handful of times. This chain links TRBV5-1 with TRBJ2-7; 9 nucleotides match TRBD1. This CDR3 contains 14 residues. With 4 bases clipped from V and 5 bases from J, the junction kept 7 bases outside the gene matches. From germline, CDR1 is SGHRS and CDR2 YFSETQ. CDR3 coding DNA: TGCGCCAGCAGCGCCCGGGACAGGGTCCACGAGCAGTACTTC. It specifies CASSARDRVHEQYF.

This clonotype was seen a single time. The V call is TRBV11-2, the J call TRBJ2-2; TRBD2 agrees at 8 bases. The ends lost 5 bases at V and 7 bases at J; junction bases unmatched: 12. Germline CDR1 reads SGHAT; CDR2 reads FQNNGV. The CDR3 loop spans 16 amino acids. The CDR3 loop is CASSPGGLGPGGELFF. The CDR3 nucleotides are TGTGCCAGCAGCCCGGGGGGGCTAGGGCCGGGCGGGGAGCTGTTTTTT.

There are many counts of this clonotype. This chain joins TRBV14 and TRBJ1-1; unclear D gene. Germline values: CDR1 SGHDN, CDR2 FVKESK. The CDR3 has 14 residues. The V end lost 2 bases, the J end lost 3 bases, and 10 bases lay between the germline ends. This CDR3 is CASSQPTHDTEAFF. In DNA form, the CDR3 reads TGTGCCAGCAGCCAACCCACCCACGACACTGAAGCTTTCTTT.

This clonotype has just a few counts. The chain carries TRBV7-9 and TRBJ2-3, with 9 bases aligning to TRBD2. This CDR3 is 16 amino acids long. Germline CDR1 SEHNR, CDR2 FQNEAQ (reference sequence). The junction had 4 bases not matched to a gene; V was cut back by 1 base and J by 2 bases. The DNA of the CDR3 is TGTGCCAGCAGCTTAGTCCCTAGCGGGGCCACAGATACGCAGTATTTT. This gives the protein CASSLVPSGATDTQYF.

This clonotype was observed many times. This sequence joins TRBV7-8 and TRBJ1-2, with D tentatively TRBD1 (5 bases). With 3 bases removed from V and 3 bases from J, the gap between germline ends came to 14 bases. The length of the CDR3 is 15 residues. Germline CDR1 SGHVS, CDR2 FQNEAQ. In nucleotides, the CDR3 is TGTGCCAGCAGCTTCGCTGCGACAGACTACTATGGCTACACCTTC. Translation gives CASSFAATDYYGYTF. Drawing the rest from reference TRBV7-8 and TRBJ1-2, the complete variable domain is GAGVSQSPRYKVAKRGQDVALRCDPISGHVSLFWYQQALGQGPEFLTYFQNEAQLDKSGLPSDRFFAERPEGSVSTLKIQRTQQEDSAVYLCASSFAATDYYGYTFGSGTRLTVV.